These 16 T cell receptor beta chains share one sample of origin, sequenced in a study of cytomegalovirus exposure and HLA in healthy donors. Assay: immunoSEQ multiplex PCR; the TCRdb copy retains only in-frame clones and omits some. Of about 56,000 clones listed, 90% to 95% are singletons. The sequenced material came from PBMCs. These receptors came from a man between 18 and 35 years old in good health and CMV-seronegative.

The chain carries TRBV6-1 and TRBJ2-1; D gene ambiguous. Germline V gives CDR1 MNHNS, CDR2 SASEGT. This CDR3 region has 14 residues. V was trimmed by 1 base and J by 4 bases, leaving 8 bases between them. In DNA, the CDR3 is TGTGCCAGCAGTGAAGTCACCGGGTACAATGAGCAGTTCTTC. It is translated as CASSEVTGYNEQFF.

The V call is TRBV28, the J call TRBJ1-1; weak D call: TRBD1 (5 bases). Looked up from germline, CDR1 is MDHEN and CDR2 is SYDVKM. This CDR3 comprises 14 residues. The V end lost 9 bases, the J end lost 1 base, and 15 bases lay between the germline ends. DNA of the CDR3: TGTGCCAGTTCAATCGGGGGGAAGAACACTGAAGCTTTCTTT. Its protein product is CASSIGGKNTEAFF.

The chain has TRBV5-1 and TRBJ2-2; 10 bases are a match to TRBD1. V dropped 0 bases and J dropped 4; count of bases not matched to a gene: 6. Germline CDR1 reads SGHRS; CDR2 reads YFSETQ. The CDR3 sequence is 17 residues long. Written as DNA, the CDR3 is TGCGCCAGCAGCTTGGGACAGGGGGCGCAGAGCACCGGGGAGCTGTTTTTT. It yields the protein CASSLGQGAQSTGELFF.

V gene TRBV2 combines with J gene TRBJ1-4; D may be TRBD1 (5 bases). CDR1 and CDR2 from the germline V gene are SNHLY and FYNNEI. V was clipped by 4 bases and J by 0 bases, with 12 bases between them. The CDR3 contains 16 residues. The CDR3 reads CASSGVTVATNEKLFF. CDR3 bases: TGTGCCAGCAGTGGGGTGACAGTTGCAACTAATGAAAAACTGTTTTTT.

CDR3 nucleotides: TGTGCCAGCAGCTTAGATGCGGGGCCCCAAGGAGGGGGCTACACCTTC. Protein sequence: CASSLDAGPQGGGYTF. The chain links TRBV9 to TRBJ1-2, with D maybe TRBD1 (5 bases). Trimming removed 4 bases from V and 8 bases from J, with 24 bases in between. The germline V gene encodes CDR1 SGDLS and CDR2 YYNGEE. The CDR3 is 16 amino acids.

This clone was seen only once. This rearrangement joins TRBV7-3 to TRBJ1-2; D gene ambiguous. The CDR3 is 15 amino acids. Germline values: CDR1 SGHTA, CDR2 FQGTGA. Trimming cost V 4 bases and J 3 bases, with 15 bases left between them. The DNA for the CDR3 is TGTGCCAGCAGCTCCGGAGGAGGGAGTCACTATGGCTACACCTTC. Translation: CASSSGGGSHYGYTF.

The CDR3 sequence: CSAQTEETQYF. In DNA form, the CDR3 reads TGCAGTGCTCAGACAGAAGAGACCCAGTACTTC. The chain combines TRBV20-1 with TRBJ2-5, with D tentatively TRBD1 (5 bases). This CDR3 region has 11 residues. V lost 5 bases and J lost 3, with 7 bases in between. The V gene's germline CDR1 is DFQATT and CDR2 SNEGSKA (reference sequence).

This chain joins TRBV28 and TRBJ2-1, with a weak D call TRBD2 (6 bases). Between the trimmed V and J ends, which lost 7 bases and 4 bases, there was a span of 14 bases. Germline lookup yields CDR1 MDHEN and CDR2 SYDVKM. This CDR3 region has 14 residues. As DNA, the CDR3 is TGTGCCAGCAACTCGGGAGTAAGATACAATGAGCAGTTCTTC. Protein sequence: CASNSGVRYNEQFF.

The chain has TRBV5-1 and TRBJ2-1, with 8 nucleotides matching TRBD1. Trimming cost V 0 bases and J 4 bases; bases outside gene matches: 3. The CDR3 extends over 15 amino acids. Per the germline V gene, CDR1 is SGHRS and CDR2 is YFSETQ. CDR3: CASSLEGQDYNEQFF. CDR3 nucleotide sequence: TGCGCCAGCAGCTTGGAGGGACAGGATTACAATGAGCAGTTCTTC.

This clone was seen just once. The chain combines TRBV5-4 with TRBJ1-5; no firm D call. CDR3 length: 15 amino acids. Germline values: CDR1 SGHNT, CDR2 YYREEE (reference sequence). The V end lost 2 bases, the J end lost 2 bases, and 11 bases lay between the germline ends. CDR3 coding DNA: TGTGCCAGCAGCTTTGGGCCCGGGGGCAATCAGCCCCAGCATTTT. It yields the protein CASSFGPGGNQPQHF.

This clone was seen a single time. V is TRBV9 and J is TRBJ2-7; unclear D gene. The CDR3 has 14 residues. Trimming removed 3 bases from V and 0 bases from J, with 10 bases in between. The germline V gene has CDR1 SGDLS and CDR2 YYNGEE. CDR3 region: CASSAGPSSYEQYF. Here the CDR3 DNA reads TGTGCCAGCAGCGCAGGCCCAAGCTCCTACGAGCAGTACTTC.

The rearrangement links TRBV15 to TRBJ2-3; 11 positions match TRBD2. The CDR3 has 18 amino acids. Germline V gene sequence: CDR1 LNHNV, CDR2 YYDKDF (reference sequence). J lost 0 bases, V lost 8 bases, and 13 bases had no gene match. The chain's CDR3 is CATDPGTSGESSTDTQYF. The CDR3 region has the DNA TGTGCCACCGACCCCGGGACTAGCGGTGAATCTAGCACAGATACGCAGTATTTT.

The chain uses TRBV7-3 and TRBJ2-3, with 8 bases aligning to TRBD2. Germline values: CDR1 SGHTA, CDR2 FQGTGA. This CDR3 comprises 14 residues. J gave up 3 bases and V 5 bases, and 4 bases lay outside the gene matches. The DNA for the CDR3 is TGTGCCAGCAGCCCGGGACTAGTAACAGATACGCAGTATTTT. Translating it yields CASSPGLVTDTQYF.

The rearrangement joins TRBV5-1 to TRBJ2-5, with 13 nucleotides matching TRBD2. Germline V lookup: CDR1 SGHRS, CDR2 YFSETQ. CDR3 length: 15 residues. V dropped 0 bases and J dropped 14; count of bases not matched to a gene: 10. The CDR3 here is CASSLETSGRGRQYF. Written as DNA, the CDR3 is TGCGCCAGCAGCTTGGAAACTAGCGGGAGGGGTAGGCAATACTTC. The variable domain in full, completed from reference TRBV5-1 and TRBJ2-5, reads KAGVTQTPRYLIKTRGQQVTLSCSPISGHRSVSWYQQTPGQGLQFLFEYFSETQRNKGNFPGRFSGRQFSNSRSEMNVSTLELGDSALYLCASSLETSGRGRQYFGPGTRLLVL.

The CDR3 DNA sequence: TGTGCCAGTAGGGGCGAAGATTCAAGCAATCAGCCCCAGCATTTT. Translation gives CASRGEDSSNQPQHF. V and J are TRBV19 and TRBJ1-5, with no clear D. CDR3 length equals 15 residues. Germline V lookup: CDR1 LNHDA, CDR2 SQIVND (reference sequence). Deletions cut 6 bases from V and 1 base from J, with 13 bases between.

The chain couples TRBV25-1 to TRBJ2-7, with D perhaps TRBD1 (6 bases). The CDR3 has 15 residues. The V gene's germline CDR1 is MGHDK and CDR2 SYGVNS. With 6 bases removed from V and 6 bases from J, the gap between germline ends came to 21 bases. The CDR3 nucleotides read TGTGCCAGCAGACAGCAGGGGCCGACTAACGGCGAGCAGTACTTC. Encoded protein: CASRQQGPTNGEQYF.